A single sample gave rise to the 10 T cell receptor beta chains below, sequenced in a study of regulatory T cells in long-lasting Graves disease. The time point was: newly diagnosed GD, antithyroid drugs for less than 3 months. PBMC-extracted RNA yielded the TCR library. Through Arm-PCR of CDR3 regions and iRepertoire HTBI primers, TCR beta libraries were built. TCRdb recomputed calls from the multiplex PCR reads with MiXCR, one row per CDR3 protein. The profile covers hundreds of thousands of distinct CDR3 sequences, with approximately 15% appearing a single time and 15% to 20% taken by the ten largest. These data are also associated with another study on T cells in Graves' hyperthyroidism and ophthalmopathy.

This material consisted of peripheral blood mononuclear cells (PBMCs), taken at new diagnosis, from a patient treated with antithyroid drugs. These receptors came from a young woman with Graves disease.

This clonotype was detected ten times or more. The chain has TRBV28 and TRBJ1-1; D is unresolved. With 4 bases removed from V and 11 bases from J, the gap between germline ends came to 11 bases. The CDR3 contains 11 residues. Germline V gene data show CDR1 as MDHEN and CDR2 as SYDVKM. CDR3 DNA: TGTGCCAGCAGTTATATGTCCATGGCTTTCTTT. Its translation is CASSYMSMAFF.

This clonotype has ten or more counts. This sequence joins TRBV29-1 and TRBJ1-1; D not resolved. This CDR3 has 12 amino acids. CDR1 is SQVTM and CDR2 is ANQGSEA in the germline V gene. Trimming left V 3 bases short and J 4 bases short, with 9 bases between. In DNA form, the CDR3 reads TGCAGCGTTGATTTAGTCGGCACTGAAGCTTTCTTT. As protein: CSVDLVGTEAFF. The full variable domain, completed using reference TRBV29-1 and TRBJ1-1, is SAVISQKPSRDICQRGTSLTIQCQVDSQVTMMFWYRQQPGQSLTLIATANQGSEATYESGFVIDKFPISRPNLTFSTLTVSNMSPEDSSIYLCSVDLVGTEAFFGQGTRLTVV.

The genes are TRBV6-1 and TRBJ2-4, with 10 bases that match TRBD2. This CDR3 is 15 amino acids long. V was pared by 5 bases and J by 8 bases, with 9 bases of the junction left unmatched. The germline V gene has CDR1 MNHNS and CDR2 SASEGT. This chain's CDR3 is CASSPDSGGKYIQYF. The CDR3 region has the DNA TGTGCCAGCAGTCCCGATAGCGGGGGGAAGTACATTCAGTACTTC.

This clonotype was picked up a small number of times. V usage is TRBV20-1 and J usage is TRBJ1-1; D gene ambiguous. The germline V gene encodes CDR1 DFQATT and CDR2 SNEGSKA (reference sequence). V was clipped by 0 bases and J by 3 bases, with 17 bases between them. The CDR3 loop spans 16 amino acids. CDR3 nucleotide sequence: TGCAGTGCTAGAGATGGTAAACGCGGACCAGACACTGAAGCTTTCTTT. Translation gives CSARDGKRGPDTEAFF.

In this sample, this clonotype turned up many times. In DNA form, the CDR3 reads TGTGCCAGCAGCTCTCGCATCTATGGCTACACCTTC. As protein: CASSSRIYGYTF. This chain links TRBV28 with TRBJ1-2; D is unclear. Trimming cost V 6 bases and J 4 bases, with 9 bases left between them. This CDR3 spans 12 amino acids. Per germline, CDR1 MDHEN and CDR2 SYDVKM.

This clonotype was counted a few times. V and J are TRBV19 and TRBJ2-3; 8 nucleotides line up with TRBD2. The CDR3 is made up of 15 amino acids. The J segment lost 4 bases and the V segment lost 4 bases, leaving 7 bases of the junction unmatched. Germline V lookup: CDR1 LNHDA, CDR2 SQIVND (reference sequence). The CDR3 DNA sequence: TGTGCCAGTAGTAGGGCGGGAGGCCTCCCAGATACGCAGTATTTT. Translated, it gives CASSRAGGLPDTQYF.

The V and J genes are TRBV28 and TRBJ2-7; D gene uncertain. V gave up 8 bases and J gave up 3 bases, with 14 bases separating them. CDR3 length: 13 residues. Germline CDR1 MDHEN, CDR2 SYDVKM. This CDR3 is CASWATTNYEQYF. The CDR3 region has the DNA TGTGCCAGCTGGGCGACGACAAACTACGAGCAGTACTTC.

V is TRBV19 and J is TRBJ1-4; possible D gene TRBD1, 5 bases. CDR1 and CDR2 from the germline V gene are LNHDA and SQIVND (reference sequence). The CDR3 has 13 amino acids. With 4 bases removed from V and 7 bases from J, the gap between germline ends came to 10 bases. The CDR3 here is CASSSQGSEKLFF. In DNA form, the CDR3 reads TGTGCCAGTAGTAGCCAGGGAAGTGAAAAACTGTTTTTT.

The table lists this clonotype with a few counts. The CDR3 loop reads CASSLPPPGNQPQHF. CDR3 in DNA: TGTGCCAGCAGTTTGCCCCCTCCGGGCAATCAGCCCCAGCATTTT. J is TRBJ1-5 and V is TRBV28; D unclear. V lost 3 bases and J 2 bases, leaving 11 bases between the germline ends. The CDR3 runs to 15 residues. The germline gives CDR1 MDHEN, CDR2 SYDVKM.

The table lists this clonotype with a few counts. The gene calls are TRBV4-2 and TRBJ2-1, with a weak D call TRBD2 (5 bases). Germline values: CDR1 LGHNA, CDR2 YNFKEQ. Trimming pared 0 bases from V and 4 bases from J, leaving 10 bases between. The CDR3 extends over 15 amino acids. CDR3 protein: CASSQDHSGYNEQFF. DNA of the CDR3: TGTGCCAGCAGCCAAGATCACAGCGGATACAATGAGCAGTTCTTC.